What follows are 19 T cell receptor beta chains derived from one specimen sequenced in a study of PD-L1 blockade in urothelial cancer (dated by TCRdb to about 2017). The library came from the immunoSEQ multiplex PCR assay. Entries here come from immuneACCESS through TCRdb and include only in-frame sequences with V and J called. Some clones fail to appear in such tables; in the studies checked, an unresolved V gene covers under half of the shortfall, and the cause of the remainder is unknown. The sample has about 30,000 clones on record, approximately 80% of them singletons. Together, the top ten hold 15% to 19% of the sample. Sample time point, as interpreted from the label and publication: pretreatment peripheral blood. Specimen: PBMCs, collected around atezolizumab (anti-PD-L1) treatment. The source of these receptors is a man in his fifties or sixties with urothelial cancer.

This chain connects TRBV14 to TRBJ1-1; maybe TRBD1 (6 bases). Per germline, CDR1 SGHDN and CDR2 FVKESK. CDR3 length equals 14 residues. The germline V and J ends were trimmed by 2 bases and 7 bases, with 14 bases remaining between them. Here the CDR3 DNA reads TGTGCCAGCAGCCAATGGGGGGGGGCAGGTGAAGCTTTCTTT. This translates into CASSQWGGAGEAFF.

The V gene is TRBV10-3, the J gene TRBJ2-3; TRBD2 matches at 11 bases. With 11 bases clipped from V and 4 bases from J, the junction kept 8 bases outside the gene matches. The length of the CDR3 is 14 residues. Germline CDR1 reads ENHRY; CDR2 reads SYGVKD. The CDR3 loop is CAVVSGRVADTQYF. For the CDR3, the DNA is TGTGCCGTCGTTAGCGGGAGGGTGGCAGATACGCAGTATTTT.

This chain links TRBV30 with TRBJ2-7, with 7 positions matching TRBD2. Germline CDR1 is GTSNPN and CDR2 is SVGIG (reference sequence). V was clipped by 0 bases and J by 4 bases; unmatched bases: 3. CDR3 length equals 13 residues. CDR3 loop: CAWSVTREYEQYF. CDR3 DNA: TGTGCCTGGAGTGTAACGCGGGAGTACGAGCAGTACTTC.

The V call is TRBV4-2, the J call TRBJ2-1; 15 bases are shared with TRBD2. Germline lookup yields CDR1 LGHNA and CDR2 YNFKEQ. Trimming removed 5 bases from V and 6 bases from J; junction bases left unmatched: 2. The CDR3 is 15 amino acids. The CDR3 protein is CASSRGLAGGNEQFF. Here the CDR3 DNA reads TGTGCCAGCAGCAGGGGACTAGCGGGGGGCAATGAGCAGTTCTTC.

This clone showed up just a few times. The V gene is TRBV18, the J gene TRBJ1-1; D not certain. This CDR3 has 13 residues. Germline CDR1 reads KGHSH; CDR2 reads LQKENI. V was pared by 0 bases and J by 11 bases, with 13 bases between. The CDR3 here is CASSPPFQDGAFF. The CDR3 coding sequence is TGTGCCAGCTCACCACCGTTTCAGGATGGGGCTTTCTTT.

The chain uses TRBV11-3 and TRBJ2-1; no clear D gene. Germline V gene lookup returns CDR1 SGHNT and CDR2 YENEEA. Trimming took off 5 bases at V and 1 base at J, with 6 bases between the two ends. CDR3 size: 13 residues. The CDR3 loop is CASSVTSYNEQFF. CDR3 nucleotides: TGTGCCAGCAGCGTTACATCCTACAATGAGCAGTTCTTC.

This chain joins TRBV30 and TRBJ2-7, with TRBD1 identical over 7 bases. The length of the CDR3 is 12 residues. V shed 6 bases, J shed 2 bases, and the junction held 4 bases outside the gene matches. CDR1 GTSNPN and CDR2 SVGIG come from the germline V gene (reference sequence). The CDR3 DNA reads TGTGCCTGCGCTACAGGGGCCTACGAGCAGTACTTC. It encodes CACATGAYEQYF.

The V gene is TRBV18, the J gene TRBJ2-7; unclear D gene. The CDR3 sequence is 14 residues long. Per the germline V gene, CDR1 is KGHSH and CDR2 is LQKENI. V was pared by 2 bases and J by 4 bases, with 12 bases between. CDR3: CASSPSIDHYEQYF. CDR3 nucleotides: TGTGCCAGCTCACCAAGTATAGATCATTACGAGCAGTACTTC.

The chain has TRBV5-4 and TRBJ2-1, with TRBD2 matching over 15 bases. V lost 0 bases and J lost 0; bases outside the gene matches: 7. The CDR3 is made up of 20 amino acids. Looked up from germline, CDR1 is SGHNT and CDR2 is YYREEE (reference sequence). CDR3 nucleotide sequence: TGTGCCAGCAGCTTGGGGGGGGGACTAGCGGGAGGAAGCTCCTACAATGAGCAGTTCTTC. The encoded protein is CASSLGGGLAGGSSYNEQFF.

This clone was found a few times. The rearrangement uses TRBV5-1 and TRBJ1-1; D is perhaps TRBD1 (5 bases). CDR1 SGHRS and CDR2 YFSETQ come from the germline V gene. The CDR3 sequence is 14 residues long. Trimming took off 3 bases at V and 1 base at J, with 10 bases between the two ends. CDR3: CASSSIQGNTEAFF. CDR3 bases: TGCGCCAGCAGCTCAATCCAGGGGAACACTGAAGCTTTCTTT.

The chain carries TRBV28 and TRBJ2-2, with D possibly being TRBD1 (6 bases). Germline CDR1 and CDR2: MDHEN and SYDVKM. The V end lost 2 bases, the J end lost 4 bases, and 8 bases lay between the germline ends. The CDR3 is 14 amino acids. The CDR3 loop is CASSLRGGTGELFF. In DNA, the CDR3 is TGTGCCAGCAGTTTAAGAGGGGGCACCGGGGAGCTGTTTTTT.

This clone was observed once. The chain links TRBV9 to TRBJ1-1; D remains unclear. Germline loops: CDR1 SGDLS, CDR2 YYNGEE. The V end lost 0 bases, the J end lost 1 base, and 7 bases lay between the germline ends. The CDR3 length is 14 residues. Here the CDR3 reads CASSVGFRNTEAFF. The DNA for the CDR3 is TGTGCCAGCAGCGTAGGTTTCAGGAACACTGAAGCTTTCTTT.

This clone was seen just once. V is TRBV5-1 and J is TRBJ1-5; D perhaps matches TRBD1 (5 bases). Trimming left V 4 bases short and J 6 bases short, with 17 bases between. CDR3 length equals 15 residues. The germline V gene encodes CDR1 SGHRS and CDR2 YFSETQ. In nucleotides, the CDR3 is TGCGCCAGCAGCATCCAGGGCAGCCCAAGTCAGCCCCAGCATTTT. Translating gives CASSIQGSPSQPQHF. The full variable domain, its missing parts supplied by reference TRBV5-1 and TRBJ1-5, is KAGVTQTPRYLIKTRGQQVTLSCSPISGHRSVSWYQQTPGQGLQFLFEYFSETQRNKGNFPGRFSGRQFSNSRSEMNVSTLELGDSALYLCASSIQGSPSQPQHFGDGTRLSIL.

This chain connects TRBV10-3 to TRBJ2-5; TRBD1 matches 10 bases. V trimming: 6 bases; J trimming: 1 base; junction bases outside the gene matches: 5. This CDR3 spans 15 amino acids. Germline lookup yields CDR1 ENHRY and CDR2 SYGVKD. The CDR3 loop is CAISGQGDPQETQYF. The CDR3 coding sequence is TGTGCCATCAGCGGACAGGGGGACCCCCAAGAGACCCAGTACTTC.

This clone occurred once. The V and J genes are TRBV18 and TRBJ1-1; D gene uncertain. Trimming left V 5 bases short and J 1 base short, with 8 bases between. The CDR3 contains 13 residues. The germline V gene has CDR1 KGHSH and CDR2 LQKENI. The CDR3 protein is CASSSRTNTEAFF. DNA for the CDR3: TGTGCCAGCTCATCGCGAACGAACACTGAAGCTTTCTTT.

This CDR3 is CATSRRTGGIDTQYF. In nucleotides, the CDR3 is TGTGCCACCAGCAGACGGACAGGGGGCATAGATACGCAGTATTTT. V usage is TRBV15 and J usage is TRBJ2-3; the match to TRBD1 covers 11 bases. V shed 2 bases and J 5 bases; nucleotides not matched to a gene: 3. Germline V lookup: CDR1 LNHNV, CDR2 YYDKDF (reference sequence). This CDR3 comprises 15 residues.

The chain recombines TRBV27 with TRBJ2-3; tentative D call: TRBD2 (5 bases). The V end lost 7 bases, the J end lost 1 base, and 9 bases lay between the germline ends. The CDR3 totals 13 residues. The germline gives CDR1 MNHEY, CDR2 SMNVEV (reference sequence). The CDR3 DNA reads as TGTGCCAGCAAACGGACTGGCACAGATACGCAGTATTTT. This gives the protein CASKRTGTDTQYF.

V usage is TRBV7-9 and J usage is TRBJ2-2, with a possible D match to TRBD2 (6 bases). Germline CDR1 is SEHNR and CDR2 is FQNEAQ (reference sequence). V lost 4 bases, J lost 5 bases, and 11 bases lay in between. This CDR3 is built from 14 residues. Written as DNA, the CDR3 is TGTGCCAGCAGCTCCCGGGGGAAGACCGGGGAGCTGTTTTTT. Its protein product is CASSSRGKTGELFF. Based on the CDR3 plus reference TRBV7-9 and TRBJ2-2, the full variable domain is DTGVSQNPRHKITKRGQNVTFRCDPISEHNRLYWYRQTLGQGPEFLTYFQNEAQLEKSRLLSDRFSAERPKGSFSTLEIQRTEQGDSAMYLCASSSRGKTGELFFGEGSRLTVL.

V and J are TRBV9 and TRBJ2-1; D might be TRBD1 (6 bases). V was shortened by 0 bases and J by 5 bases, with 12 bases between the two germline ends. From germline, CDR1 is SGDLS and CDR2 YYNGEE. The CDR3 loop spans 15 amino acids. The CDR3 here is CASSVEGGLNNEQFF. The DNA of the CDR3 is TGTGCCAGCAGCGTAGAAGGGGGTTTGAACAATGAGCAGTTCTTC.